This TCR beta chain is from a study of shared clonotypes between healthy human individuals (dated by TCRdb to 2020 to 2021). Background on the whole study: The cohort included three men and a couple of women between 18 and 49 years of age. Blood TCR repertoires of about five healthy adults were deeply sequenced to estimate repertoire size and the extent of clonotype sharing between individuals. To increase sequencing depth and limit assay-specific biases, different laboratories used diverse techniques to prepare libraries and sequence TCR repertoires. Between about 0.85 and 8.9 billion PBMCs per donor were obtained by leukapheresis. For each donor, three plates each were used for CD4 naive and CD4 memory, two plates were used for CD8 naive, and one plate was used for CD8 memory. General study outcomes and caveats: When a handful of donors were compared, the shared fraction of clonotypes was about 5% for naive CD4, approximately 3.5% for naive CD8, 2.3% for memory CD4, and roughly 0.4% for memory CD8. Higher generation probabilities were observed for clonotypes shared by all four sorted-subset donors than for non-shared clonotypes. Incomplete sequencing was indicated by rarefaction of sorted-subset datasets, despite the large sequencing depth. Pairwise subsampling led to the expectation that sequencing depth would affect the degree of clonotype sharing among donors. Sampling was limited to blood, and TCR repertoires in tissue likely differ from TCR repertoires in blood. Larger estimated clonotype richness was generally found for naive subsets than for memory subsets. The small number of donors limited the genetic and exposure-history diversity represented.

For the CD8 naive samples, CD45RO-negative cells were positively selected for CCR7, yielding a CD45RA+CCR7+ population from which TemRA cells were excluded. The donors were healthy, HIV-negative adults with no recently reported acute infections or vaccinations. Every donor was a Caucasian adult living in Nashville, Tennessee, USA. After blood collection by leukapheresis, PBMCs were isolated using Ficoll-Histopaque density gradient centrifugation and then cryopreserved in the vapor phase of liquid nitrogen. Analytical flow cytometry was used to check the purity and quantity of every magnetically sorted T cell population. Genomic DNA was isolated from every sorted fraction and measured by UV absorbance on a Nanodrop 2000c. With respect to this clone: The antigen it recognizes is unknown. No base quality values were provided; no much bigger clone lies one nucleotide off.

Using the deep immunoSEQ assay, multiplex PCR amplified TCR CDR3 regions from genomic DNA. For each cell subset, the extracted genomic DNA was distributed evenly across all wells of several immunoSEQ 96-well plates, and each plate served as one replicate. For sorted subsets, each replicate PCR was loaded with around 220 ng genomic DNA, equivalent to about 30,000 T cell genomes. The purified libraries were quantified using a Qubit 3.0 fluorometer, sized with a Bioanalyzer 2100, and then quantified again using the KAPA Library Quantification kit. Each immunoSEQ 96-well plate was sequenced on its own single-read 150-cycle Illumina NextSeq 550 flow cell. From the authors' description of their analysis: The immunoSEQ output contained only junctional sequences without quality scores, so filtering could not match that applied to full-length reads. To assign V/J genes and CDR3, sequences were annotated using PyIR, a Python wrapper for IgBLAST v1.9, with IMGT germline references. Any read was removed if the V/J assignment was weak (E-value above 1e-6), the CDR3 was missing, or the read contained stop codons, out-of-frame junctions, or ambiguous translated residues. A V3J clonotype was defined by an identical inferred V gene, J gene, and CDR3 amino acid sequence. Percentage overlap between repertoires was computed as shared unique clonotypes divided by the size of the smaller repertoire. Richness of each repertoire was evaluated using RTK rarefaction, the Chao1 estimator, and Recon v2.1 estimates of unobserved clonotypes. Generation probabilities were computed with OLGA for all TCRbeta clonotypes obtained by the gDNA method from a few donors. As stored in TCRdb, this immuneACCESS dataset retains in-frame rearrangements with V and J assigned. A fraction of the clones does not appear; measured against another copy, unresolved V genes explain less than half of the discrepancy, and the remainder lacks a known reason. V, J and clone size derive from that table, while D and trimming were established from the DNA sequence. The sample includes over 2 million clones, with about 95% observed a single time. The ten largest clones add up to 0.9% to 1.3% of the sample.

V and J lose 2 bases and 4 bases, and a span of 14 bases separates them. The germline V gene gives CDR1 as SQVTM and CDR2 as ANQGSEA. Including cysteine and phenylalanine, the CDR3 has 14 amino acids. CDR3 DNA only is kept here, 42 bases in frame from base 1. The V and J segments used are TRBV29-1 and TRBJ1-2, with no reliable assignment of the D segment. The source is a man between 18 and 35 years old in good health. Sample: naive CD8+ T cells sorted from blood. The sample's cell subset or site label is to be understood as: CD45RA+CCR7+. In nucleotide form, the sequence is TGCAGCGTTGAAATAGTCGGGGTAGGCTATGGCTACACCTTC. Translated, it gives CSVEIVGVGYGYTF. Reference TRBV29-1 and TRBJ1-2 genes cover what lies past the CDR3, so the full variable domain is SAVISQKPSRDICQRGTSLTIQCQVDSQVTMMFWYRQQPGQSLTLIATANQGSEATYESGFVIDKFPISRPNLTFSTLTVSNMSPEDSSIYLCSVEIVGVGYGYTFGSGTRLTVV.